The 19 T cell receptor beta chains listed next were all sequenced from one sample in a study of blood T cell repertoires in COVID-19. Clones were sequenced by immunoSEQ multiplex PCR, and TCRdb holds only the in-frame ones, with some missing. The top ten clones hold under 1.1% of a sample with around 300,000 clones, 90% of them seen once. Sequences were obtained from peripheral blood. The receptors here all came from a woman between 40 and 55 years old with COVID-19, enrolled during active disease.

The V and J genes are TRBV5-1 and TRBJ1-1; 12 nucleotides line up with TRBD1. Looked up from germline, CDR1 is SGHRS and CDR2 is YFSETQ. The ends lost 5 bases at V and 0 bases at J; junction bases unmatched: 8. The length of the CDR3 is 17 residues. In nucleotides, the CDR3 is TGCGCCAGCAGGGGGACAGGGGGCACTAACATGAACACTGAAGCTTTCTTT. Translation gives CASRGTGGTNMNTEAFF.

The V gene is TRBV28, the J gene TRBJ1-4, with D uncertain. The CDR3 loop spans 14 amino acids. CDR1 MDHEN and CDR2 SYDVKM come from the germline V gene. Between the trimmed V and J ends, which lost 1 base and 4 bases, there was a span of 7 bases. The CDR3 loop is CASSLLSYNEKLFF. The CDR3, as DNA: TGTGCCAGCAGTTTATTGAGCTATAATGAAAAACTGTTTTTT.

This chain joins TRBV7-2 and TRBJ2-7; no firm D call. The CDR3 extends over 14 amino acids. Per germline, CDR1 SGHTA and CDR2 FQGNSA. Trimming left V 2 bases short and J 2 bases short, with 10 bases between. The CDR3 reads CASSLQTATYEQYF. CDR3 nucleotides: TGTGCCAGCAGCTTACAAACAGCAACCTACGAGCAGTACTTC.

The CDR3 DNA is TGTGCCAGCAGTCCCAACCTAGCGCTTGAGCAGTTCTTC. This gives the protein CASSPNLALEQFF. The V call is TRBV27, the J call TRBJ2-1, with D possibly TRBD2 on 6 matching bases. V lost 5 bases, J lost 9 bases, and 14 bases lay in between. The length of the CDR3 is 13 residues. Germline V gene data show CDR1 as MNHEY and CDR2 as SMNVEV (reference sequence).

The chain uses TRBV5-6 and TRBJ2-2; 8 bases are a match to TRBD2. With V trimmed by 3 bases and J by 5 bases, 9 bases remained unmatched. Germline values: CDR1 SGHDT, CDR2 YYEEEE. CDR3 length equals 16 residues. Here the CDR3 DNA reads TGTGCCAGCAGCTCCCGAACCCGCGGGGGGACCGGGGAGCTGTTTTTT. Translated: CASSSRTRGGTGELFF.

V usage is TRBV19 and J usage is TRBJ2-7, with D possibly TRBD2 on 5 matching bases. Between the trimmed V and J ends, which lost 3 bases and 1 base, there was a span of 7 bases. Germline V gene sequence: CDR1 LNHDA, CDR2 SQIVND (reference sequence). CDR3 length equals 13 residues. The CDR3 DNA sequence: TGTGCCAGTAGTATGGGAGAGTCCTACGAGCAGTACTTC. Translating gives CASSMGESYEQYF.

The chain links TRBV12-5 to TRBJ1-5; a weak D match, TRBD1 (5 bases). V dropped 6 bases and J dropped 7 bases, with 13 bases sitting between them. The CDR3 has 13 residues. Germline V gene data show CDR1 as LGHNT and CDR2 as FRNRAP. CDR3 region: CASGSQGGQPQHF. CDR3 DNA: TGTGCTAGTGGAAGTCAGGGTGGCCAGCCCCAGCATTTT.

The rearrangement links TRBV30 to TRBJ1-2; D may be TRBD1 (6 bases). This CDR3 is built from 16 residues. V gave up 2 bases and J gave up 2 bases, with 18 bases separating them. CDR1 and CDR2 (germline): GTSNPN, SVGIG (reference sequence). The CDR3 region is CAWSRGGAPINYGYTF. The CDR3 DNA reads TGTGCCTGGAGTCGGGGGGGCGCACCGATAAACTATGGCTACACCTTC. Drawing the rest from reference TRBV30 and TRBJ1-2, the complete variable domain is SQTIHQWPATLVQPVGSPLSLECTVEGTSNPNLYWYRQAAGRGLQLLFYSVGIGQISSEVPQNLSASRPQDRQFILSSKKLLLSDSGFYLCAWSRGGAPINYGYTFGSGTRLTVV.

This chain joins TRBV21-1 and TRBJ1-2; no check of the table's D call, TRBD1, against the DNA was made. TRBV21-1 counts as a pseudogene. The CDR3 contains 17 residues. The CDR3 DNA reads TGTGCCAGCAGCAAAGACAGCCCCCCCGGACAGGGAGAGGGCTACACCTTC. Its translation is CASSKDSPPGQGEGYTF.

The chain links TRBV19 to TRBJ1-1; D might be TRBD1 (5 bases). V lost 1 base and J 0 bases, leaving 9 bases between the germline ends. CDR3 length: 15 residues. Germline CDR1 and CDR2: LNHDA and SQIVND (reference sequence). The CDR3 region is CASSIGWGMNTEAFF. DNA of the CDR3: TGTGCCAGTAGTATAGGATGGGGCATGAACACTGAAGCTTTCTTT.

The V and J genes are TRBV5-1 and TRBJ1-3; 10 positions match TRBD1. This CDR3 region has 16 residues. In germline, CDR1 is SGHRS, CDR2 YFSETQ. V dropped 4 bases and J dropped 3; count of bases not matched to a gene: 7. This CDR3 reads CASSIAGTGVGNTIYF. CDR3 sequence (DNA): TGCGCCAGCAGCATTGCCGGGACAGGGGTTGGAAACACCATATATTTT.

CDR3 loop: CASSRRTEAFF. The DNA of the CDR3 is TGTGCCAGCAGCCGTCGGACTGAAGCTTTCTTT. The chain employs TRBV3-1 (or the pseudogene TRBV3-2) and TRBJ1-1; D remains unclear. This CDR3 has 11 amino acids. V was clipped by 4 bases and J by 5 bases, with 5 bases between them. Germline assignment: CDR1 LGHDT and CDR2 YNNKEL (reference sequence).

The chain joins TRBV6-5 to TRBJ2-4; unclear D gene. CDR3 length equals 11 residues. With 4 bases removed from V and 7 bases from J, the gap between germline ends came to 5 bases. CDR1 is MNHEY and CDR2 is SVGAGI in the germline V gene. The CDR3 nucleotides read TGTGCCAGCAGTTGGGCTAACATTCAGTACTTC. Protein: CASSWANIQYF.

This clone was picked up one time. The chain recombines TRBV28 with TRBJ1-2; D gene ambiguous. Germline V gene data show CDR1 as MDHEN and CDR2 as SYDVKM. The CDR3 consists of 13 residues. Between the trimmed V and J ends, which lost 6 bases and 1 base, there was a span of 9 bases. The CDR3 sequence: CASSYDNNYGYTF. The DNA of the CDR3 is TGTGCCAGCAGCTATGACAATAACTATGGCTACACCTTC.

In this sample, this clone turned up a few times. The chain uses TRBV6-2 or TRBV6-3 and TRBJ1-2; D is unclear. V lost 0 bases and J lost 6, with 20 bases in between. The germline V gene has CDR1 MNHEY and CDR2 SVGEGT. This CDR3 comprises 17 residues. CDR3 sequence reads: CASSYSRFTGIFDGYTF. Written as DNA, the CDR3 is TGTGCCAGCAGTTACTCGAGATTTACGGGGATTTTCGATGGCTACACCTTC.

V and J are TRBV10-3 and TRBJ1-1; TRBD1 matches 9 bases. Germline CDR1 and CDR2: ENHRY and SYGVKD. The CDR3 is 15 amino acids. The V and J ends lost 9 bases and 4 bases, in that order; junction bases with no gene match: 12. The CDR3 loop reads CAIRPGTGSSTEAFF. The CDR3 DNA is TGTGCCATTCGTCCCGGGACAGGGTCAAGCACTGAAGCTTTCTTT.

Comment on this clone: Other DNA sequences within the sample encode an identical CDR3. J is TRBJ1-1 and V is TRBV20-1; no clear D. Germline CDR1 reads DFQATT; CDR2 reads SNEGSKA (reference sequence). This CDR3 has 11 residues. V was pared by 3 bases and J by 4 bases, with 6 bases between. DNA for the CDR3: TGCAGTGCTAGCGGGGTCACTGAAGCTTTCTTT. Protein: CSASGVTEAFF.

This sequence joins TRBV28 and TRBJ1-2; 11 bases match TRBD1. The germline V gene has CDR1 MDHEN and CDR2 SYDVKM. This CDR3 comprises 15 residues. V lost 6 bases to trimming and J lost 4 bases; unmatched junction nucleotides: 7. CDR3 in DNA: TGTGCCAGCAGACCCGGGACAGGGGGGACCTATGGCTACACCTTC. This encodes CASRPGTGGTYGYTF.

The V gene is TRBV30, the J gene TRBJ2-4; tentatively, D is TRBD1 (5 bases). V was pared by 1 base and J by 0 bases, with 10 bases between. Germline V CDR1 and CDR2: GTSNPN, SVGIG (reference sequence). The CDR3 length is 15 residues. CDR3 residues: CAWSEGSLAKNIQYF. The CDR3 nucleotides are TGTGCCTGGAGTGAGGGGTCTTTAGCCAAAAACATTCAGTACTTC.